The clone carrying this T cell receptor beta chain has a handful of counts. The sample is drawn from a study of naive and memory T cell subsets. The junction had 11 bases not matched to a gene; V was cut back by 5 bases and J by 4 bases. The length of the CDR3 is 17 residues. CDR1 SGHDN and CDR2 FVKESK come from the germline V gene. The beta constant-region primer was an equimolar mix of two oligonucleotides covering TRBC1 and TRBC2. TCRdb called the UMI-ligation and nested PCR reads again in MiXCR, with one record for every CDR3 protein. The table has approximately 89,000 distinct CDR3 sequences, 7% to 7.5% seen once.

This receptor was identified in a human donor in good health. Sequenced sample: central memory CD4+ T cells from blood. The chain couples TRBV14 to TRBJ2-6, with 7 nucleotides matching TRBD1. The CDR3 DNA is TGTGCCAGCAGCAGGGACAGCCCCCGGCGGGGGGCCAACGTCCTGACTTTC. Translating gives CASSRDSPRRGANVLTF.